This T cell receptor (beta chain) was recovered during a study of blood T cell repertoires in COVID-19. Across the study: Specimens from acute and convalescent COVID-19 originated in the United States, Italy and Spain. From T cells, B-cell-depleted T cells, or PBMCs came the material, which was cDNA or gDNA.

The CDR3 loop spans 13 amino acids. The ends were cut back, 5 bases at V and 2 bases at J, with 10 bases in the middle. Original analysis: Reference gene primers were amplified, and this amplification served to estimate nucleated cell counts. The assay was immunoSEQ multiplex PCR, and TCRdb's table has in-frame clones only and misses some. D and trimming were read from the DNA, whereas the V and J calls and clone size are those reported in that table. The table lists fewer than 90,000 clones, roughly 80% of them singletons. The chain is built from TRBV12-3 or TRBV12-4 and TRBJ2-7; no reliable D call. The receptor was isolated from a human donor in a cohort sampled during active COVID-19. Sequencing input: peripheral blood. The CDR3 loop is CASSLPPAYEQYF. CDR3 sequence (DNA): TGTGCCAGCAGTCTCCCCCCGGCCTACGAGCAGTACTTC.